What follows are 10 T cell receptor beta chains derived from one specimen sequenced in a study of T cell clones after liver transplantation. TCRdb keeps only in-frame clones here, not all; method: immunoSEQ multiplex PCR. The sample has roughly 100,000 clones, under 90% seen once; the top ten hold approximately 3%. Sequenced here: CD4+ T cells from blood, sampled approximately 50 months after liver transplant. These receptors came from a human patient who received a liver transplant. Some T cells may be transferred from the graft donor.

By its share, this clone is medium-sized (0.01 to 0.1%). The CDR3 DNA reads TGTGCCAGCAGCTTTCTAGGTGGGAGGGCGGGCGAGCAGTACTTC. Translated, it gives CASSFLGGRAGEQYF. J is TRBJ2-7 and V is TRBV13; the match to TRBD2 covers 7 bases. V was clipped by 3 bases and J by 6 bases; unmatched bases: 11. Germline CDR1 reads PRHDT; CDR2 reads FYEKMQ (reference sequence). The length of the CDR3 is 15 residues.

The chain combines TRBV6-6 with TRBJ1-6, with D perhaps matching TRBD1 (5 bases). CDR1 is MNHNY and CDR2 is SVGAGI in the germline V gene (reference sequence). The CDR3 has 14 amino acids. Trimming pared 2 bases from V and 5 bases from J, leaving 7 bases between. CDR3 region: CASSYGANNSPLHF. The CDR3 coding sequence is TGTGCCAGCAGTTACGGGGCGAATAATTCACCCCTCCACTTT.

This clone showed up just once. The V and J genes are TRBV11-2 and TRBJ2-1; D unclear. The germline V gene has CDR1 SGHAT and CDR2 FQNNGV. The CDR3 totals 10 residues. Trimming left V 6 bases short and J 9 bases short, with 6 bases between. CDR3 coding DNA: TGTGCCAGCAGGTCTGTTGAGCAGTTCTTC. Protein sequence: CASRSVEQFF.

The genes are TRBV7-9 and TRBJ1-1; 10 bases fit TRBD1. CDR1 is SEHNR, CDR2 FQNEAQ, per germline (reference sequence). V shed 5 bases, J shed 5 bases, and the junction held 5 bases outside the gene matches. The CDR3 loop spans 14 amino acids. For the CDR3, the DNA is TGTGCCAGCAGCGTTGACAGGGGGCTGACTGAAGCTTTCTTT. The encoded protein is CASSVDRGLTEAFF.

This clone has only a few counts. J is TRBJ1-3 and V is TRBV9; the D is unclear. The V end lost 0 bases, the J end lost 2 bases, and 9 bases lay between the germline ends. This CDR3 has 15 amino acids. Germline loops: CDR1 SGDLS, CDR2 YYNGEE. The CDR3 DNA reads TGTGCCAGCAGCGTAGTAGGGAGCGCTGGAAACACCATATATTTT. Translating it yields CASSVVGSAGNTIYF.

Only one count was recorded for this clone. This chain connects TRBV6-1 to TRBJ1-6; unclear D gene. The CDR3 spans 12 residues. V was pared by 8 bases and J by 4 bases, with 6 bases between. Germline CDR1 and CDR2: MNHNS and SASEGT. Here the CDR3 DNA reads TGTGCCAGCGGACTTTATAATTCACCCCTCCACTTT. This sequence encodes CASGLYNSPLHF.

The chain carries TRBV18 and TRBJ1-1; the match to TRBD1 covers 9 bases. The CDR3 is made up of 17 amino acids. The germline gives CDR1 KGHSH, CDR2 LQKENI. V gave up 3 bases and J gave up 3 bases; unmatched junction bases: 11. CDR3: CASSPERQGVRDTEAFF. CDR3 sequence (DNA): TGTGCCAGCTCACCGGAGAGACAGGGGGTACGCGACACTGAAGCTTTCTTT.

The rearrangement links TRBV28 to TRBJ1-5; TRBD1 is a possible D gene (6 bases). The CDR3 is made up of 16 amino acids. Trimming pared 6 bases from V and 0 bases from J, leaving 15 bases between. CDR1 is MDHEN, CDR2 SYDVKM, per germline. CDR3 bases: TGTGCCAGCAGAGACCCCGGACAGTCTAGCAATCAGCCCCAGCATTTT. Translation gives CASRDPGQSSNQPQHF.

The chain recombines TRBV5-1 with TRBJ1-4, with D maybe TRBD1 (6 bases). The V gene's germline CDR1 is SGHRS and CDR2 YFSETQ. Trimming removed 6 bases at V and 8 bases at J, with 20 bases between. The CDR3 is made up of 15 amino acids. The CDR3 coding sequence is TGCGCCAGCACCCTACAAGGGGGAGCATGGGAAAAACTGTTTTTT. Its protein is CASTLQGGAWEKLFF.

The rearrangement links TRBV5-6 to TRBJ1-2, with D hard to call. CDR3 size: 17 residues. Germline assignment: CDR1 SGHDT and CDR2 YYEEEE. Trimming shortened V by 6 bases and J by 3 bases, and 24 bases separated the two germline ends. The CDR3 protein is CASTMTLSPDGDYGYTF. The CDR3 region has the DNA TGTGCCAGCACCATGACACTTTCCCCCGACGGGGACTATGGCTACACCTTC.